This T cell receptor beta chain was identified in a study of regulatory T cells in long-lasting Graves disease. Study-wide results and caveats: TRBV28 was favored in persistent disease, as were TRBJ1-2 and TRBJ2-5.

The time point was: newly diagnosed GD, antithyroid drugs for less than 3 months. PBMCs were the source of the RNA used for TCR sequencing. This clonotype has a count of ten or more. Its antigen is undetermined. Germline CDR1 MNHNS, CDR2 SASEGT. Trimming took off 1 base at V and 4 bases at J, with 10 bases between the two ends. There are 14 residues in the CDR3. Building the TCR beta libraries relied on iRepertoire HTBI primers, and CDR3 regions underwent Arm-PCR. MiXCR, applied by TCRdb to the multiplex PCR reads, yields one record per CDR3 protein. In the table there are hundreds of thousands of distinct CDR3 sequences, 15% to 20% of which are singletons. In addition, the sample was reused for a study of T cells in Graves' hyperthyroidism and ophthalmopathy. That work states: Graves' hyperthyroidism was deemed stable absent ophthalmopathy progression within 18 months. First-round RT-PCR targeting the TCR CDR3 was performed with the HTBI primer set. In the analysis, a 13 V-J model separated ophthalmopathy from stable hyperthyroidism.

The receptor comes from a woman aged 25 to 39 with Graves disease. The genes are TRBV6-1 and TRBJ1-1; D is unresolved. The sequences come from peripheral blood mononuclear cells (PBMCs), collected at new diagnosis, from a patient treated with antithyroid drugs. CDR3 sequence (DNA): TGTGCCAGCAGTGAAGTGAGGGTCCTCACTGAAGCTTTCTTT. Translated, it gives CASSEVRVLTEAFF.